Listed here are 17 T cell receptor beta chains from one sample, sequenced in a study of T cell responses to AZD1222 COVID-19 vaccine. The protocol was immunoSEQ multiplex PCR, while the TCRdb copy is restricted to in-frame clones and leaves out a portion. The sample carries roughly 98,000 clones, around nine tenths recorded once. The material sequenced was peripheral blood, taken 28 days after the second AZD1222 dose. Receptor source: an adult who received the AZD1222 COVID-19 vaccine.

The CDR3 nucleotides read TGCAGCGTTGAGGATGGTAGAACGTCCCTCCACTTT. Protein product: CSVEDGRTSLHF. The rearrangement uses TRBV29-1 and TRBJ1-6; unclear D gene. V was shortened by 3 bases and J by 14 bases, with 14 bases between the two germline ends. From germline, CDR1 is SQVTM and CDR2 ANQGSEA. The CDR3 covers 12 residues. The full variable domain, its missing parts supplied by reference TRBV29-1 and TRBJ1-6, is SAVISQKPSRDICQRGTSLTIQCQVDSQVTMMFWYRQQPGQSLTLIATANQGSEATYESGFVIDKFPISRPNLTFSTLTVSNMSPEDSSIYLCSVEDGRTSLHFGNGTRLTVT.

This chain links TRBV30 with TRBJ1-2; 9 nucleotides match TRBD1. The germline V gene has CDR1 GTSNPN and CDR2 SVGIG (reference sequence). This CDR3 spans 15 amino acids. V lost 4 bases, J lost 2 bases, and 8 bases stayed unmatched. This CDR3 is CAWNWGTGRNYGYTF. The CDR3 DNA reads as TGTGCCTGGAACTGGGGGACAGGGCGGAACTATGGCTACACCTTC.

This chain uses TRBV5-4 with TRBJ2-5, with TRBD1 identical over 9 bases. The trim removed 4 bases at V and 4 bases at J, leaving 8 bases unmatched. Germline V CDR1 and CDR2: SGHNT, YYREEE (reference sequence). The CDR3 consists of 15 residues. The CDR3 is CASSVGTGLGETQYF. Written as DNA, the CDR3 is TGTGCCAGCAGCGTAGGGACAGGGCTAGGAGAGACCCAGTACTTC.

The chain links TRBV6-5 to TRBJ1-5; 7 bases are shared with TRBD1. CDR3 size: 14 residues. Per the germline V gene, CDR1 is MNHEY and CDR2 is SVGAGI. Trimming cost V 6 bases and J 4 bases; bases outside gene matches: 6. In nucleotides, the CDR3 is TGTGCCAGCAGACCGACAGGGACGAATCAGCCCCAGCATTTT. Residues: CASRPTGTNQPQHF.

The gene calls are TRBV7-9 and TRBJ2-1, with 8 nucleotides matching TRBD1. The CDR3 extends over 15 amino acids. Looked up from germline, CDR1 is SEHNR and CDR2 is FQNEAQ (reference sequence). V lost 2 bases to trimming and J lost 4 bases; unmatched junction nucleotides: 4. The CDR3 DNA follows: TGTGCCAGCAGCTTACAGGGGGCGAAATACAATGAGCAGTTCTTC. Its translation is CASSLQGAKYNEQFF.

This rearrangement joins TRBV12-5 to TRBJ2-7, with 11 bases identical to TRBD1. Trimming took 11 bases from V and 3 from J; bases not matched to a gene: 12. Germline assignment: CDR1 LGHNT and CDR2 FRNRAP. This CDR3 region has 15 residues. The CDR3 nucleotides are TGTGCTTGTGCTGCCGGGACAGGGGGGTTCTACGAGCAGTACTTC. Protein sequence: CACAAGTGGFYEQYF.

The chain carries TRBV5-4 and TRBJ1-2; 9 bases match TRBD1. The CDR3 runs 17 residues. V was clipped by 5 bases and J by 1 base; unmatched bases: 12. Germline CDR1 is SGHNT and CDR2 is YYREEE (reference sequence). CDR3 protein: CASSSQQGAILNYGYTF. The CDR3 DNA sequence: TGTGCCAGCAGTAGCCAACAGGGGGCTATCCTTAACTATGGCTACACCTTC.

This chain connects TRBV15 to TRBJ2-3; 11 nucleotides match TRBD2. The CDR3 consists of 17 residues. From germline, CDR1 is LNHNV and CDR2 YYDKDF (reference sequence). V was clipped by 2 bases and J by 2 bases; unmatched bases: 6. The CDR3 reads CATSRFGTSGSTDTQYF. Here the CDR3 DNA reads TGTGCCACCAGCAGATTCGGGACTAGCGGATCCACAGATACGCAGTATTTT.

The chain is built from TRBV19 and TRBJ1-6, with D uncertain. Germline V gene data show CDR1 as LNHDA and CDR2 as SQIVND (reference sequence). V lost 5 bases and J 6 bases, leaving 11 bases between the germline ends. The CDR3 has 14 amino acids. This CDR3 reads CASSFSGPNSPLHF. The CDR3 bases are TGTGCCAGTAGTTTCTCGGGTCCTAATTCACCCCTCCACTTT. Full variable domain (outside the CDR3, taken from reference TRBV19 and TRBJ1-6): DGGITQSPKYLFRKEGQNVTLSCEQNLNHDAMYWYRQDPGQGLRLIYYSQIVNDFQKGDIAEGYSVSREKKESFPLTVTSAQKNPTAFYLCASSFSGPNSPLHFGNGTRLTVT.

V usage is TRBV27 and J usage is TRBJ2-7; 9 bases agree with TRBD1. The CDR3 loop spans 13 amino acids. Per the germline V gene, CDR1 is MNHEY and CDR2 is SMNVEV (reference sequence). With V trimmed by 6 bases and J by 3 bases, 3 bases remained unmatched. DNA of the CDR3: TGTGCCAGCAGCCCGGGACAGGGCTACGAGCAGTACTTC. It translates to CASSPGQGYEQYF.

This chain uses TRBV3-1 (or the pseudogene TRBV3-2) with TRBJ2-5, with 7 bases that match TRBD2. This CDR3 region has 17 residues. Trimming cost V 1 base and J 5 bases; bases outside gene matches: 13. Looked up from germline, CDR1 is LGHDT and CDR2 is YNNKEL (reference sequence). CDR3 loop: CASSQGTTLAGVETQYF. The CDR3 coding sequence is TGTGCCAGCAGCCAAGGTACTACGCTCGCGGGAGTGGAGACCCAGTACTTC.

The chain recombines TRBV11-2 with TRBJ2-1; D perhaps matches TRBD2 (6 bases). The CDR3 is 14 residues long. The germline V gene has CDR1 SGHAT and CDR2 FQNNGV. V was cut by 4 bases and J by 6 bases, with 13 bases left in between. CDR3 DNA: TGTGCCAGCAGCTCTGTAGCGGCCGGCAATGAGCAGTTCTTC. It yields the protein CASSSVAAGNEQFF. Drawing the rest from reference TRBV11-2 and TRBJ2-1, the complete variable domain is EAGVAQSPRYKIIEKRQSVAFWCNPISGHATLYWYQQILGQGPKLLIQFQNNGVVDDSQLPKDRFSAERLKGVDSTLKIQPAKLEDSAVYLCASSSVAAGNEQFFGPGTRLTVL.

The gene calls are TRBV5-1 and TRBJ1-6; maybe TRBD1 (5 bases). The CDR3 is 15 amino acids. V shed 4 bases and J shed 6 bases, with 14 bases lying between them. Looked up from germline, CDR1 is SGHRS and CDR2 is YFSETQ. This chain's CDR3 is CASSTTGTANSPLHF. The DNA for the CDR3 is TGCGCCAGCAGCACCACCGGGACGGCTAATTCACCCCTCCACTTT.

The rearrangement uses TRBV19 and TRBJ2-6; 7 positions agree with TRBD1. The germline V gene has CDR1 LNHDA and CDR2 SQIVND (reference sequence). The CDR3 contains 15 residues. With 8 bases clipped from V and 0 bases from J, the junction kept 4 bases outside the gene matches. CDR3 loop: CASGQAHSGANVLTF. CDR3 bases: TGTGCCAGTGGACAGGCGCACTCTGGGGCCAACGTCCTGACTTTC.

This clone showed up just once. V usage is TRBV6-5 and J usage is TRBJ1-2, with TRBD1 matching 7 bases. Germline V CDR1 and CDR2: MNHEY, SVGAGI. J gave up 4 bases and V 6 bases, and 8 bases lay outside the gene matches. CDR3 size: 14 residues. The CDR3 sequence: CASSGLGQTYGYTF. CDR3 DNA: TGTGCCAGCAGCGGCCTGGGACAGACCTATGGCTACACCTTC.

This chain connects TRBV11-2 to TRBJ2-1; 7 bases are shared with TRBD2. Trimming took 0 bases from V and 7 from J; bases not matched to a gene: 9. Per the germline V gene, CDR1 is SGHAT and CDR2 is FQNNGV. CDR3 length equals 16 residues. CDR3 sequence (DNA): TGTGCCAGCAGCTTAGATCGGGCTAGCGGACTAAATGAGCAGTTCTTC. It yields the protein CASSLDRASGLNEQFF.

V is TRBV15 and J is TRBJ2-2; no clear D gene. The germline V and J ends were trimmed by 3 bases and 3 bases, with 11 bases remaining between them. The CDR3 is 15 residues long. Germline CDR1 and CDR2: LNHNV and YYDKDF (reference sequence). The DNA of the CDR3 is TGTGCCACCAGCAGTCCCGCAAGGGACACCGGGGAGCTGTTTTTT. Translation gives CATSSPARDTGELFF.